A selection of T cell receptor beta chains follows, all from one sample in a study of blood T cells in healthy people across ages. TCRdb itself ran the 5' RACE reads through MiXCR, one entry per CDR3 protein. The repertoire consists of about 1,000,000 distinct CDR3 sequences, with 45% occurring once and the leading ten covering about 19%. Sequenced: blood. The receptor source for this set is a woman in her sixties in good health. Each CDR3 is given with its conserved first and last residue. The order of the fields is J gene, D gene, V gene, clone size, CDR3 length, CDR3 protein, CDR3 DNA. The D gene is left open where the match is weak. Expanded clones are given a class, and other clones once, few, many or no size at all.

J gene: TRBJ2-3; D gene: NA; V gene: TRBV11-3; clone size: few; CDR3 length: 15; CDR3 protein: CASSLDVGGTDTQYF; CDR3 DNA: TGTGCCAGCAGCCTAGACGTTGGGGGCACAGATACGCAGTATTTT
J gene: TRBJ2-5; D gene: NA; V gene: TRBV15; clone size: few; CDR3 length: 11; CDR3 protein: CATNYEETQYF; CDR3 DNA: TGTGCCACCAACTATGAGGAGACCCAGTACTTC
J gene: TRBJ2-7; D gene: NA; V gene: TRBV7-2; clone size: once; CDR3 length: 14; CDR3 protein: CDSSFPGLTYEQYF; CDR3 DNA: TGTGACAGCAGCTTCCCGGGACTCACCTACGAGCAGTACTTC
J gene: TRBJ1-6; D gene: NA; V gene: TRBV6-5; clone size: NA; CDR3 length: 13; CDR3 protein: CAASRGIGSPLHF; CDR3 DNA: TGTGCCGCGAGTCGGGGAATAGGTTCACCCCTCCACTTT
J gene: TRBJ2-1; D gene: NA; V gene: TRBV10-3; clone size: few; CDR3 length: 15; CDR3 protein: CAISEPASSYNEQFF; CDR3 DNA: TGTGCCATCAGTGAGCCGGCAAGCTCCTACAATGAGCAGTTCTTC
J gene: TRBJ2-7; D gene: TRBD2; V gene: TRBV5-1; clone size: few; CDR3 length: 15; CDR3 protein: CASTPTSASSYEQYF; CDR3 DNA: TGCGCCAGCACCCCAACTAGCGCGAGCTCCTACGAGCAGTACTTC
J gene: TRBJ1-1; D gene: NA; V gene: TRBV20-1; clone size: once; CDR3 length: 14; CDR3 protein: CSARRPGWNTEAFF; CDR3 DNA: TGCAGTGCTAGAAGGCCAGGGTGGAACACTGAAGCTTTCTTT
J gene: TRBJ1-3; D gene: NA; V gene: TRBV28; clone size: NA; CDR3 length: 12; CDR3 protein: CASGYSGNTIYF; CDR3 DNA: TGTGCCAGCGGGTACTCTGGAAACACCATATATTTT
J gene: TRBJ2-1; D gene: NA; V gene: TRBV20-1; clone size: NA; CDR3 length: 12; CDR3 protein: CDPTTSYNEQFF; CDR3 DNA: TGCGACCCCACGACTAGCTACAATGAGCAGTTCTTC
J gene: TRBJ2-7; D gene: TRBD2; V gene: TRBV20-1; clone size: few; CDR3 length: 12; CDR3 protein: CSAGLGRYEQYF; CDR3 DNA: TGCAGTGCCGGACTAGGAAGGTACGAGCAGTACTTC